This TCR beta chain emerged from a study of blood T cell repertoires in COVID-19. Study at large: Sites in the United States, Italy and Spain provided acute and convalescent COVID-19 samples. T cells, B-cell-depleted T cells, or PBMCs provided the cDNA or gDNA that served as material.

CDR1 and CDR2 from the germline V gene are SGDLS and YYNGEE. CDR3 length: 15 residues. V dropped 4 bases and J dropped 2; count of bases not matched to a gene: 4. Clones were read by immunoSEQ multiplex PCR, and TCRdb kept only the in-frame ones, dropping some. Of 300,000 to 350,000 clones listed, around 87% are singletons. The clonotype originates from a woman aged 50 to 60 with COVID-19, enrolled during active disease. Sequenced sample: peripheral blood. The chain couples TRBV9 to TRBJ2-1; 9 bases are a match to TRBD1. The DNA of the CDR3 is TGTGCCAGCAGCACCCGGACAGGGGCCTACAATGAGCAGTTCTTC. This gives the protein CASSTRTGAYNEQFF.